This entry describes one T cell receptor (beta chain). Participants spanned ages roughly 18 to 95 years and resided in 24 US areas. Recovery among Cohort 3 donors was established by two negative PCRs, clearance, or symptom resolution. The data are from a study of blood T cell repertoires in COVID-19. This table comes from immunoSEQ multiplex PCR, and its TCRdb copy is limited to in-frame clones, with some not included. The sample includes about 180,000 clones, around 88% of them seen just once. V lost 3 bases and J 0 bases, leaving 15 bases between the germline ends. The CDR3 length is 18 residues. The germline V gene encodes CDR1 MDHEN and CDR2 SYDVKM.

The material sequenced was PBMCs or T cells enriched from blood (not recorded which). This chain joins TRBV28 and TRBJ2-6; a weak D match, TRBD1 (6 bases). The sequence was obtained from a woman aged 25 to 39 who had recovered from COVID-19. The chain's CDR3 is CASSLAGAFSSGANVLTF. The DNA of the CDR3 is TGTGCCAGCAGTTTGGCAGGGGCTTTTAGCTCTGGGGCCAACGTCCTGACTTTC.